The 27 T cell receptor beta chains below were found in one sample sequenced in a study of T cells in women clearing cervical HPV infection. Assay: immunoSEQ multiplex PCR; the TCRdb copy retains only in-frame clones and omits some. The sample totals roughly 34,000 clones. Input material: blood buffy coat. The receptors shown here come from a woman between 18 and 75 years old with a cervical HPV16 infection that either progressed to CIN3+ or cleared (not recorded which).

The CDR3 sequence: CASSAPGLGGYNEQFF. The sequenced part of the CDR3 DNA is TGTGCCAGTAGTGCCCCGGGACTGGGAGGGTACAATGAG. This rearrangement joins TRBV19 to TRBJ2-1; 7 nucleotides line up with TRBD2. The read ends 3 residues before the CDR3 terminus; that terminus is restored from the germline J gene. CDR3 size: 16 residues. Trimming removed 5 bases from V and 4 bases from J; junction bases left unmatched: 11. Germline V lookup: CDR1 LNHDA, CDR2 SQIVND (reference sequence). The full variable domain, its missing parts supplied by reference TRBV19 and TRBJ2-1, is DGGITQSPKYLFRKEGQNVTLSCEQNLNHDAMYWYRQDPGQGLRLIYYSQIVNDFQKGDIAEGYSVSREKKESFPLTVTSAQKNPTAFYLCASSAPGLGGYNEQFFGPGTRLTVL.

Concerning this clone: The missing CDR3 end, 3 residues past where the read stops, is filled in from the germline J gene. This chain uses TRBV7-9 with TRBJ1-2; perhaps TRBD1 as D (5 bases). The CDR3 is 15 amino acids. Germline CDR1 and CDR2: SEHNR and FQNEAQ (reference sequence). The part of the CDR3 DNA that was read is TGTGCCAGCAGCCAAGCGGGAGTGGAGACAGATAGA. Translation gives CASSQAGVETDR. The full CDR3 protein is CASSQAGVETDRYTF.

Turning to this clone: The CDR3 end is not reached by the read, which stops 3 residues before it; the germline J gene fills it in. The gene calls are TRBV10-1 and TRBJ1-2; TRBD1 matches 7 bases. This CDR3 contains 13 residues. Germline V CDR1 and CDR2: WNHNN, SYGVQD (reference sequence). The sequenced CDR3 bases are TGCGCCAGCAGCGGGACAGTACAAGAGACC. Amino acids: CASSGTVQET. The full CDR3 sequence reads CASSGTVQETYTF.

For this clone: Read coverage stops 3 residues before the CDR3 terminus; the germline J gene supplies the remainder. The chain has TRBV7-3 and TRBJ2-3; 8 bases line up with TRBD2. There are 15 residues in the CDR3. Unmatched junction bases numbered 3, after V lost 2 bases and J lost 2 bases. CDR1 and CDR2 (germline): SGHTA, FQGTGA. CDR3 region: CASSLAGGNTDTQYF. The CDR3 bases that were read are TGTGCCAGCAGCTTAGCGGGGGGAAACACAGATACG.

This CDR3 reads CSVDSTGLKETQYF. The covered CDR3 bases are TGCAGCGTTGATTCGACAGGTCTGAAAGAGACC. The chain employs TRBV29-1 and TRBJ2-5; D is possibly TRBD1 (6 bases). The read falls 3 residues short of the CDR3 end, and the missing part is taken from the germline J gene. Germline V gene sequence: CDR1 SQVTM, CDR2 ANQGSEA. V was cut by 3 bases and J by 3 bases, with 14 bases left in between. This CDR3 region has 14 residues.

For this clone: The read stops 3 residues short of the end of the CDR3; the missing end is completed from the germline J gene. The chain combines TRBV7-2 with TRBJ1-2; the D is unclear. Germline CDR1 SGHTA, CDR2 FQGNSA. The CDR3 extends over 12 amino acids. CDR3 in amino acids: CASSLDAYDYTF. Incomplete CDR3 DNA: TGTGCCAGCAGCTTAGATGCCTACGAC.

Remarks on this clone: The read stops 3 residues short of the end of the CDR3; the missing end is completed from the germline J gene. The J gene is TRBJ2-6, the V gene TRBV23-1; a weak D match, TRBD1 (7 bases). TRBV23-1 is an ORF for which the function is uncertain. V lost 5 bases and J 0 bases, leaving 17 bases between the germline ends. CDR3 length: 18 residues. CDR3 DNA (partial): TGCGCCAGCAGTGGGGCCGGAGGGGGCAGCTCTGGGGCCAACGTC. This translates into CASSGAGGGSSGANV. The full CDR3 sequence reads CASSGAGGGSSGANVLTF.

In the case of this clone: The observed sequence ends 3 residues before the CDR3 terminus, with the missing tail filled in from the germline J gene. This chain joins TRBV7-2 and TRBJ2-1, with D possibly being TRBD1 (5 bases). The CDR3 is 13 residues long. The V end lost 5 bases, the J end lost 6 bases, and 11 bases lay between the germline ends. Germline CDR1 reads SGHTA; CDR2 reads FQGNSA. CDR3 region: CASSPQGVNEQFF. The sequenced CDR3 bases are TGTGCCAGCAGCCCCCAGGGCGTCAATGAG.

Concerning this clone itself: The CDR3 end falls 3 residues outside the read, so it is completed with the germline J gene. The chain carries TRBV19 and TRBJ1-6; a possible D gene is TRBD1 (6 bases). The V gene lost 1 base and the J gene lost 5 bases, with 15 bases spanning the gap. CDR1 is LNHDA and CDR2 is SQIVND in the germline V gene (reference sequence). The CDR3 has 17 residues. CDR3 in amino acids: CASSIGRGRSHNSPLHF. The DNA read from the CDR3 is TGTGCCAGTAGTATAGGCAGGGGTAGAAGCCATAATTCACCC.

In the case of this clone: The read ends 3 residues early relative to the CDR3; the germline J gene fills the gap. The chain links TRBV19 to TRBJ1-2; perhaps TRBD1 as D (5 bases). This CDR3 is 14 amino acids long. Germline V gene sequence: CDR1 LNHDA, CDR2 SQIVND (reference sequence). The CDR3 DNA, read in part, is TGTGCCAGTAGTATACGGGGGTTGAAAAACATC. This codes for CASSIRGLKNI. The CDR3, in full, reads CASSIRGLKNIYTF.

About this clone itself: Read data end 3 residues before the CDR3 end; the end is taken from the germline J gene. The chain is built from TRBV5-4 and TRBJ2-5, with D possibly being TRBD1 (5 bases). Per germline, CDR1 SGHNT and CDR2 YYREEE (reference sequence). Deletions cut 0 bases from V and 1 base from J, with 7 bases between. CDR3 length equals 14 residues. The CDR3 spells CASSLGQFQETQYF. The sequenced part of the CDR3 DNA is TGTGCCAGCAGCTTGGGACAGTTCCAAGAGACC. The full variable domain, with the rest looked up from reference TRBV5-4 and TRBJ2-5, is ETGVTQSPTHLIKTRGQQVTLRCSSQSGHNTVSWYQQALGQGPQFIFQYYREEENGRGNFPPRFSGLQFPNYSSELNVNALELDDSALYLCASSLGQFQETQYFGPGTRLLVL.

This clone is deemed medium-sized by its frequency. The read ends 3 residues early relative to the CDR3; the germline J gene fills the gap. Other DNA sequences from this sample encode an identical CDR3 as well. The genes are TRBV19 and TRBJ1-5; no reliable D call. CDR3 size: 15 residues. Trimming stripped 3 bases from V and 0 bases from J, with 9 bases between. CDR1 and CDR2 from the germline V gene are LNHDA and SQIVND (reference sequence). This CDR3 is CASSILADSNQPQHF. Incomplete CDR3 DNA: TGTGCCAGTAGTATTCTGGCAGATAGCAATCAGCCC.

As regards this clone: The read terminates 3 residues before the CDR3 end, so the remaining end is supplied by the germline J gene. The chain combines TRBV7-9 with TRBJ1-1; 7 bases line up with TRBD1. Germline loops: CDR1 SEHNR, CDR2 FQNEAQ (reference sequence). Trimming took 5 bases from V and 1 from J; bases not matched to a gene: 4. The CDR3 consists of 14 residues. CDR3 bases read: TGTGCCAGCAGCGCGCAGGGGGAGAACACTGAA. Amino acid sequence: CASSAQGENTE. The whole CDR3 protein reads CASSAQGENTEAFF.

For this clone: The read finishes 3 residues shy of the CDR3 end, and the germline J gene is used to complete it. The V and J genes are TRBV7-9 and TRBJ1-4, with 8 positions matching TRBD1. The CDR3 has 15 amino acids. The germline V gene encodes CDR1 SEHNR and CDR2 FQNEAQ (reference sequence). Unmatched junction bases numbered 7, after V lost 5 bases and J lost 5 bases. The CDR3 bases that were read are TGTGCCAGCAGCCTAAGGGACAGGTCAAATGAAAAA. It specifies CASSLRDRSNEK. The whole CDR3 sequence reads CASSLRDRSNEKLFF.

On this clone itself: The read terminates 3 residues before the CDR3 end, so the remaining end is supplied by the germline J gene. V usage is TRBV6-2 or TRBV6-3 and J usage is TRBJ2-3; tentatively, D is TRBD1 (5 bases). The germline CDR1 and CDR2 sequences are MNHEY and SVGEGT. The CDR3 sequence is 15 residues long. This chain's CDR3 is CASSPDRSIQQPQYF. CDR3 DNA (partial): TGTGCCAGCAGTCCCGACAGAAGTATCCAACAGCCG.

In the case of this clone: Read coverage stops 3 residues before the CDR3 terminus; the germline J gene supplies the remainder. The V and J genes are TRBV7-2 and TRBJ1-2, with 8 bases matching TRBD1. The CDR3 totals 12 residues. Germline CDR1 SGHTA, CDR2 FQGNSA. The V and J ends lost 5 bases and 6 bases, in that order; junction bases with no gene match: 2. The CDR3 bases that were read are TGTGCCAGCAGCAGGGACAGGAATGGC. Translating gives CASSRDRNG. In full, the CDR3 is CASSRDRNGYTF.

About this clone: The sequence runs out 3 residues before the end of the CDR3; the remainder is reconstructed from the germline J gene. The rearrangement joins TRBV7-8 to TRBJ1-6; perhaps TRBD1 as D (5 bases). From germline, CDR1 is SGHVS and CDR2 FQNEAQ. V gave up 5 bases and J gave up 10 bases, with 21 bases separating them. This CDR3 spans 16 amino acids. The CDR3 sequence is CASSARGGVFHSPLHF. The covered CDR3 bases are TGTGCCAGCAGCGCCCGGGGGGGGGTCTTCCACTCACCC. Supplemented by reference TRBV7-8 and TRBJ1-6, the full variable domain reads GAGVSQSPRYKVAKRGQDVALRCDPISGHVSLFWYQQALGQGPEFLTYFQNEAQLDKSGLPSDRFFAERPEGSVSTLKIQRTQQEDSAVYLCASSARGGVFHSPLHFGNGTRLTVT.

Note on this clone: The read falls 3 residues short of the CDR3 end, and the missing part is taken from the germline J gene. J is TRBJ1-1 and V is TRBV7-2; D gene uncertain. Germline V CDR1 and CDR2: SGHTA, FQGNSA. The CDR3 runs to 14 residues. Trimming cost V 3 bases and J 4 bases, with 12 bases left between them. The part of the CDR3 DNA that was read is TGTGCCAGCAGCTTCCTAGGTTCCGGCACTGAA. Translation: CASSFLGSGTE. In full, the CDR3 reads CASSFLGSGTEAFF.

As for this clone: The read comes to an end 3 residues before the CDR3 does, leaving the germline J gene to fill in the end. V usage is TRBV2 and J usage is TRBJ2-3; 9 nucleotides align to TRBD2. In germline, CDR1 is SNHLY, CDR2 FYNNEI. This CDR3 is 17 amino acids long. CDR3 residues: CASSLHRTSAIGETQYF. Partial CDR3 DNA: TGTGCCAGCAGTCTCCACCGGACTAGCGCCATAGGAGAGACG. The variable domain in full, completed from reference TRBV2 and TRBJ2-3, reads EPEVTQTPSHQVTQMGQEVILRCVPISNHLYFYWYRQILGQKVEFLVSFYNNEISEKSEIFDDQFSVERPDGSNFTLKIRSTKLEDSAMYFCASSLHRTSAIGETQYFGPGTRLTVL.

Regarding this clone: Coverage ceases 3 residues before the CDR3 finishes, and the germline J gene fills in the end. This chain connects TRBV7-8 to TRBJ2-7; 9 bases are shared with TRBD1. The V segment lost 5 bases and the J segment 5 bases; nucleotides outside the gene matches: 7. CDR3 size: 14 residues. Germline V CDR1 and CDR2: SGHVS, FQNEAQ. Incomplete CDR3 DNA: TGTGCCAGCAGCCTGGACAGGGGAAGGGACGAG. Translated: CASSLDRGRDE. The CDR3 in full is CASSLDRGRDEQYF.

As regards this clone: The read terminates 3 residues before the CDR3 end, so the remaining end is supplied by the germline J gene. This rearrangement joins TRBV12-3 or TRBV12-4 to TRBJ1-4; D is perhaps TRBD1 (6 bases). This CDR3 spans 16 amino acids. CDR3: CASSLGARHSHKELFF. Partial CDR3 DNA: TGTGCCAGCAGTTTGGGGGCTCGACATTCCCATAAAGAA.

On this clone: At one of its ends the junction is not consistent with the germline gene, which may arise from a read error. The sequenced fragment ends 3 residues before the CDR3 boundary, so the rest is inferred from the germline J gene. This sequence joins TRBV7-7 and TRBJ1-2; D is uncertain. The CDR3 is made up of 13 amino acids. Germline assignment: CDR1 SSHAT and CDR2 FNYEAQ (reference sequence). The part of the CDR3 DNA that was read is TGTGCTAGCAGCTTAGGCGGGAACTACGAC. As protein: CASSLGGNYD. The full-length CDR3 reads as CASSLGGNYDYTF.

Concerning this clone itself: The CDR3 end lies 3 residues beyond the end of the read and is filled in from the germline J gene. J is TRBJ2-1 and V is TRBV18, with a weak D call TRBD2 (6 bases). The CDR3 is made up of 11 amino acids. V lost 6 bases to trimming and J lost 6 bases, with 6 bases between them. Germline-derived CDR1 and CDR2 are KGHSH and LQKENI. The CDR3 bases that were read are TGTGCCAGCTCGGGGGGCAATGAG. This codes for CASSGGNE. The entire CDR3 protein is CASSGGNEQFF.

Concerning this clone itself: The CDR3 end falls 3 residues outside the read, so it is completed with the germline J gene. The chain carries TRBV18 and TRBJ2-3; D is unresolved. Germline loops: CDR1 KGHSH, CDR2 LQKENI. The CDR3 covers 13 residues. The part of the CDR3 DNA that was read is TGTGCCAGCTCACCACAGGGTCTGAAGACG. Its translation is CASSPQGLKT. The whole CDR3 sequence is CASSPQGLKTQYF.

Comments on this clone: The read comes to an end 3 residues before the CDR3 does, leaving the germline J gene to fill in the end. The V gene is TRBV9, the J gene TRBJ1-3, with a possible D match to TRBD1 (5 bases). The germline gives CDR1 SGDLS, CDR2 YYNGEE. The CDR3 covers 15 residues. V gave up 2 bases and J gave up 2 bases, with 11 bases separating them. The sequenced part of the CDR3 DNA is TGTGCCAGCAGCGTCTCTGGGGCCACTGGAAACACC. The encoded protein is CASSVSGATGNT. The CDR3 as a whole reads CASSVSGATGNTIYF.

As for this clone: The CDR3 goes on 3 residues after the read ends, and that part is filled in from the germline J gene. The chain carries TRBV20-1 and TRBJ2-1; 8 positions agree with TRBD2. V lost 3 bases, J lost 0 bases, and 10 bases stayed unmatched. Per the germline V gene, CDR1 is DFQATT and CDR2 is SNEGSKA (reference sequence). The CDR3 has 17 residues. CDR3 residues: CSASHAGGLSSYNEQFF. CDR3 DNA, as far as it was read: TGCAGTGCTAGTCATGCGGGGGGCCTCAGCTCCTACAATGAG.

With respect to this clone: The read gets to within 3 residues of the CDR3 end, and the germline J gene fills in the rest. V is TRBV14 and J is TRBJ2-3, with D possibly being TRBD2 (6 bases). Trimming removed 4 bases from V and 2 bases from J, with 13 bases in between. The CDR3 runs to 15 residues. From germline, CDR1 is SGHDN and CDR2 FVKESK. This CDR3 is CASSLLATFTDTQYF. CDR3 DNA, as far as it was read: TGTGCCAGCAGCCTACTAGCAACGTTCACAGATACG. Full variable domain (outside the CDR3, taken from reference TRBV14 and TRBJ2-3): EAGVTQFPSHSVIEKGQTVTLRCDPISGHDNLYWYRRVMGKEIKFLLHFVKESKQDESGMPNNRFLAERTGGTYSTLKVQPAELEDSGVYFCASSLLATFTDTQYFGPGTRLTVL.